The 13 T cell receptor beta chains below all came from one sample that was sequenced in a study of a mutant IDH1 vaccine in newly diagnosed glioma. The protocol was immunoSEQ multiplex PCR, while the TCRdb copy is restricted to in-frame clones and leaves out a portion. The sample carries approximately 15,000 clones, nearly 97% recorded once. The time point here: baseline, week 1 (first vaccination visit). Treatment here: pre-vaccination baseline after standard-of-care therapy. This sample comprised peripheral blood mononuclear cells (PBMCs), obtained from a glioma patient treated with radiotherapy, temozolomide or both. These receptors were obtained from a young woman with glioma. Some clones in this sample may be carry-over from other donors' samples.

This sequence joins TRBV2 and TRBJ2-3, with 8 bases aligning to TRBD2. The length of the CDR3 is 13 residues. V was clipped by 10 bases and J by 7 bases; unmatched bases: 10. Germline CDR1 reads SNHLY; CDR2 reads FYNNEI. Here the CDR3 reads CAITGLDEYTQYF. The CDR3 nucleotides are TGTGCCATCACGGGACTAGATGAGTATACGCAGTATTTT.

V and J are TRBV27 and TRBJ1-3; D is undetermined. With 6 bases removed from V and 0 bases from J, the gap between germline ends came to 9 bases. This CDR3 has 14 amino acids. Germline loops: CDR1 MNHEY, CDR2 SMNVEV (reference sequence). CDR3 protein: CASSPKSSGNTIYF. The DNA of the CDR3 is TGTGCCAGCAGCCCAAAAAGCTCTGGAAACACCATATATTTT.

In its sample, this clone was seen once. The V call is TRBV5-1, the J call TRBJ2-7, with D maybe TRBD1 (5 bases). The CDR3 is 13 residues long. Trimming cost V 4 bases and J 7 bases, with 15 bases left between them. Germline CDR1 SGHRS, CDR2 YFSETQ. The CDR3 sequence: CASSAGGAREQYF. CDR3 DNA sequence: TGCGCCAGCAGCGCCGGTGGGGCGCGGGAGCAGTACTTC.

This clone is a singleton in its sample. The chain employs TRBV19 and TRBJ1-4, with TRBD1 as a possible D gene (5 bases). Germline-derived CDR1 and CDR2 are LNHDA and SQIVND (reference sequence). V was cut by 4 bases and J by 5 bases, with 14 bases left in between. The length of the CDR3 is 15 residues. CDR3 bases: TGTGCCAGTAGTAAGGGACGGACTTTGAATGAAAAACTGTTTTTT. Amino acids: CASSKGRTLNEKLFF.

This chain connects TRBV19 to TRBJ2-1, with 9 nucleotides matching TRBD2. In germline, CDR1 is LNHDA, CDR2 SQIVND (reference sequence). After removal of 7 bases from V and 7 bases from J, the junction contained 8 bases not matched to a gene. The CDR3 is 14 amino acids. CDR3 sequence (DNA): TGTGCCAGTACAGGGCGGGAGGGTGTTAATGAGCAGTTCTTC. Translated: CASTGREGVNEQFF.

This clone was observed a single time. The junction and the germline gene differ at one end; a read error may be behind it. The rearrangement links TRBV7-7 to TRBJ1-1; D not resolved. Germline assignment: CDR1 SSHAT and CDR2 FNYEAQ (reference sequence). The CDR3 spans 14 residues. CDR3 sequence: CASSPMGTNTEAFF. The CDR3 region has the DNA TGTGCTAGCAGTCCGATGGGTACGAACACTGAAGCTTTCTTT.

The gene calls are TRBV18 and TRBJ2-7, with D possibly TRBD2 on 5 matching bases. CDR3 length equals 13 residues. V lost 4 bases to trimming and J lost 3 bases, with 10 bases between them. Germline-derived CDR1 and CDR2 are KGHSH and LQKENI. CDR3 sequence: CASSLGDSYEQYF. CDR3 bases: TGTGCCAGCTCACTCGGGGATAGCTACGAGCAGTACTTC.

The gene calls are TRBV7-8 and TRBJ1-2; 9 bases align to TRBD1. Germline lookup yields CDR1 SGHVS and CDR2 FQNEAQ. CDR3 size: 14 residues. The ends lost 5 bases at V and 8 bases at J; junction bases unmatched: 9. The CDR3 spells CASSGRDRVKGYTF. The DNA of the CDR3 is TGTGCCAGCAGCGGCCGGGACAGGGTGAAGGGCTACACCTTC.

The J gene is TRBJ2-1, the V gene TRBV2; 8 positions agree with TRBD1. The V segment lost 2 bases and the J segment 8 bases; nucleotides outside the gene matches: 11. The CDR3 has 16 amino acids. Germline V lookup: CDR1 SNHLY, CDR2 FYNNEI. The CDR3 region has the DNA TGTGCCAGCAGTGAAATGGGACAGGCAGATTTCGATGAGCAGTTCTTC. It codes for CASSEMGQADFDEQFF.

The rearrangement uses TRBV18 and TRBJ2-2; D gene ambiguous. Germline CDR1 is KGHSH and CDR2 is LQKENI. The CDR3 is 15 residues long. V dropped 3 bases and J dropped 0 bases, with 8 bases sitting between them. The CDR3 here is CASSPIVTNTGELFF. The CDR3 coding sequence is TGTGCCAGCTCACCTATCGTGACGAACACCGGGGAGCTGTTTTTT. Full variable domain (missing parts from reference TRBV18 and TRBJ2-2): NAGVMQNPRHLVRRRGQEARLRCSPMKGHSHVYWYRQLPEEGLKFMVYLQKENIIDESGMPKERFSAEFPKEGPSILRIQQVVRGDSAAYFCASSPIVTNTGELFFGEGSRLTVL.

V and J are TRBV14 and TRBJ2-1; D is unresolved. V was clipped by 0 bases and J by 8 bases, with 8 bases between them. CDR1 is SGHDN and CDR2 is FVKESK in the germline V gene. This CDR3 has 13 residues. The CDR3 nucleotides read TGTGCCAGCAGCCAAGACCTATCGGATGAGCAGTTCTTC. Its protein product is CASSQDLSDEQFF.

The chain couples TRBV7-9 to TRBJ2-7; 10 bases map to TRBD1. With V trimmed by 5 bases and J by 4 bases, 8 bases remained unmatched. The CDR3 totals 15 residues. Germline CDR1 is SEHNR and CDR2 is FQNEAQ (reference sequence). The CDR3 sequence is CASSPGTGVEYEQYF. In nucleotides, the CDR3 is TGTGCCAGCAGCCCAGGGACAGGGGTAGAGTACGAGCAGTACTTC.

The CDR3 protein is CASRETGPNTIYF. The CDR3 DNA reads as TGTGCCAGCAGGGAGACAGGGCCAAACACCATATATTTT. The chain joins TRBV6-1 to TRBJ1-3; 7 nucleotides agree with TRBD1. V lost 6 bases and J lost 6; bases outside the gene matches: 5. Germline assignment: CDR1 MNHNS and CDR2 SASEGT. The CDR3 covers 13 residues.